These 19 T cell receptor beta chains were sequenced from one sample in a study of siplizumab effects on memory and regulatory T cells (dated by TCRdb to between 2018 and 2020). The library was generated by the immunoSEQ multiplex PCR assay. This immuneACCESS table, as held by TCRdb, lists in-frame sequences with V and J called but not all clones. Of the missing ones, under half trace to an unresolved V gene in checked studies; the others have no known cause. A total of approximately 110,000 clones appear in this sample, about 90% of them only once. The ten most abundant clones make up approximately 0.73% of the sample. Input material: Tregs sorted from blood. The receptors shown here come from a human donor in good health.

V is TRBV5-1 and J is TRBJ2-5; D gene ambiguous. Germline V gene data show CDR1 as SGHRS and CDR2 as YFSETQ. CDR3 length: 13 residues. V dropped 0 bases and J dropped 4 bases, with 7 bases sitting between them. The CDR3 bases are TGCGCCAGCAGCTTGGACAGCTTAGAGACCCAGTACTTC. This translates into CASSLDSLETQYF.

This chain connects TRBV18 to TRBJ2-5; the D is unclear. The CDR3 extends over 13 amino acids. The germline CDR1 and CDR2 sequences are KGHSH and LQKENI. The V end lost 0 bases, the J end lost 7 bases, and 9 bases lay between the germline ends. The CDR3 nucleotides read TGTGCCAGCTCACCACCGAACGGTGGGACCCAGTACTTC. It codes for CASSPPNGGTQYF.

This chain connects TRBV2 to TRBJ1-2; TRBD1 might be the D (6 bases). V gave up 5 bases and J gave up 3 bases, with 13 bases separating them. CDR3 length: 14 residues. Germline values: CDR1 SNHLY, CDR2 FYNNEI. The CDR3 DNA sequence: TGTGCCAGCAGTTCTAACAGGGCTCACTATGGCTACACCTTC. Protein: CASSSNRAHYGYTF. Complete variable domain (other parts from reference TRBV2 and TRBJ1-2): EPEVTQTPSHQVTQMGQEVILRCVPISNHLYFYWYRQILGQKVEFLVSFYNNEISEKSEIFDDQFSVERPDGSNFTLKIRSTKLEDSAMYFCASSSNRAHYGYTFGSGTRLTVV.

CDR3: CASREGTNSNQPQHF. The CDR3 DNA sequence: TGTGCCAGCAGGGAGGGGACTAATAGCAATCAGCCCCAGCATTTT. The gene calls are TRBV2 and TRBJ1-5, with D maybe TRBD1 (5 bases). Germline V CDR1 and CDR2: SNHLY, FYNNEI. Trimming shortened V by 6 bases and J by 0 bases, and 12 bases separated the two germline ends. The CDR3 has 15 residues.

V and J are TRBV7-4 and TRBJ1-5; the D is unclear. V was clipped by 5 bases and J by 4 bases, with 6 bases between them. The CDR3 is 12 amino acids. CDR1 is SGHVT and CDR2 is SQSDAQ in the germline V gene. The CDR3 sequence: CASSLGNQPQHF. CDR3 bases: TGTGCCAGCAGCCTGGGAAATCAGCCCCAGCATTTT.

J is TRBJ2-6 and V is TRBV6-6; D remains ambiguous. Germline loops: CDR1 MNHNY, CDR2 SVGAGI (reference sequence). The V and J ends lost 6 bases and 4 bases respectively, with 13 bases between them. The CDR3 runs 15 residues. Here the CDR3 DNA reads TGTGCCAGCAGGCTTCTACGCCTGGGGGCCAACGTCCTGACTTTC. Translation gives CASRLLRLGANVLTF.

This sequence joins TRBV7-9 and TRBJ2-7; a possible D gene is TRBD2 (7 bases). CDR3 length: 13 amino acids. CDR1 SEHNR and CDR2 FQNEAQ come from the germline V gene (reference sequence). The ends were cut back, 1 base at V and 5 bases at J, with 9 bases in the middle. CDR3 in DNA: TGTGCCAGCAGCTTAGGAGGGGGGGACGAGCAGTACTTC. Its protein is CASSLGGGDEQYF.

The chain couples TRBV9 to TRBJ1-1; D unresolved. Germline V CDR1 and CDR2: SGDLS, YYNGEE. This CDR3 has 13 residues. V was clipped by 4 bases and J by 6 bases, with 13 bases between them. CDR3 coding DNA: TGTGCCAGCAGCCTTTTGCCGGTGTCTGAAGCTTTCTTT. Its protein is CASSLLPVSEAFF.

The V call is TRBV9, the J call TRBJ2-3, with 10 positions matching TRBD2. The CDR3 extends over 16 amino acids. Germline assignment: CDR1 SGDLS and CDR2 YYNGEE. V lost 0 bases and J lost 2; bases outside the gene matches: 3. CDR3 residues: CASSVGLAGDTDTQYF. DNA of the CDR3: TGTGCCAGCAGCGTAGGGCTAGCGGGGGACACAGATACGCAGTATTTT.

This clone has a single count. This rearrangement joins TRBV6-4 to TRBJ1-2; D perhaps matches TRBD1 (5 bases). The CDR3 loop spans 13 amino acids. The germline gives CDR1 MRHNA, CDR2 SNTAGT. The germline V and J ends were trimmed by 4 bases and 3 bases, with 9 bases remaining between them. The CDR3 is CASSGGPDYGYTF. The CDR3 DNA sequence: TGTGCCAGCAGTGGGGGACCTGACTATGGCTACACCTTC.

The chain combines TRBV2 with TRBJ2-5, with 9 bases fitting TRBD1. The CDR3 has 18 residues. The V segment lost 4 bases and the J segment 6 bases; nucleotides outside the gene matches: 18. The germline V gene has CDR1 SNHLY and CDR2 FYNNEI. The CDR3 coding sequence is TGTGCCAGCAGTGGGCCCCGGGACAGGGTAATCAGTACGAAGACCCAGTACTTC. It yields the protein CASSGPRDRVISTKTQYF.

This clone appeared a single time. V is TRBV30 and J is TRBJ2-2, with D hard to call. The CDR3 loop spans 13 amino acids. V was clipped by 3 bases and J by 6 bases, with 11 bases between them. Germline-derived CDR1 and CDR2 are GTSNPN and SVGIG (reference sequence). CDR3 nucleotide sequence: TGTGCCTGGAGACCGTACAGCTCCGGGGAGCTGTTTTTT. Translation gives CAWRPYSSGELFF.

The chain has TRBV5-1 and TRBJ2-2; 8 nucleotides match TRBD2. CDR3 length: 19 residues. The junction had 14 bases not matched to a gene; V was cut back by 4 bases and J by 0 bases. Per the germline V gene, CDR1 is SGHRS and CDR2 is YFSETQ. The CDR3, as DNA: TGCGCCAGCAGCCCAAAGCGGGGGAACCCCGTTCCGAACACCGGGGAGCTGTTTTTT. Amino acids: CASSPKRGNPVPNTGELFF.

V is TRBV2 and J is TRBJ1-4; no firm D call. The V end was cut by 2 bases, the J end by 0 bases, with 10 bases between. Germline CDR1 is SNHLY and CDR2 is FYNNEI. This CDR3 region has 16 residues. CDR3 loop: CASSERYRATNEKLFF. CDR3 DNA: TGTGCCAGCAGTGAAAGGTATAGGGCAACTAATGAAAAACTGTTTTTT.

The J gene is TRBJ1-2, the V gene TRBV7-9, with D perhaps TRBD1 (6 bases). This CDR3 is 14 amino acids long. The germline CDR1 and CDR2 sequences are SEHNR and FQNEAQ (reference sequence). The V end was cut by 8 bases, the J end by 5 bases, with 18 bases between. Here the CDR3 reads CASLPRTETYGYTF. CDR3 DNA sequence: TGTGCCAGCTTACCCCGGACAGAGACTTATGGCTACACCTTC.

The chain couples TRBV6-1 to TRBJ1-2, with D possibly being TRBD1 (5 bases). The germline gives CDR1 MNHNS, CDR2 SASEGT. The ends were cut back, 7 bases at V and 4 bases at J, with 10 bases in the middle. The CDR3 totals 12 residues. As DNA, the CDR3 is TGTGCCAGCACCGAGAGGGGCTATGGCTACACCTTC. The encoded protein is CASTERGYGYTF.

This clone was seen once. V and J are TRBV25-1 and TRBJ2-1, with TRBD1 matching 7 bases. This CDR3 is 15 amino acids long. Germline V gene sequence: CDR1 MGHDK, CDR2 SYGVNS. V trimming: 5 bases; J trimming: 4 bases; junction bases outside the gene matches: 8. The CDR3 DNA is TGTGCCAGCAGTCCAACCGGACAGGCGTACAATGAGCAGTTCTTC. Its protein is CASSPTGQAYNEQFF.

This sequence joins TRBV19 and TRBJ1-2, with no clear D. Germline lookup yields CDR1 LNHDA and CDR2 SQIVND (reference sequence). With 5 bases removed from V and 7 bases from J, the gap between germline ends came to 17 bases. The CDR3 totals 14 residues. The CDR3 nucleotides are TGTGCCAGTAGTCTTGTGCTACAAACCGCTGGCTACACCTTC. Its protein is CASSLVLQTAGYTF. The whole variable domain, remainder taken from reference TRBV19 and TRBJ1-2, is DGGITQSPKYLFRKEGQNVTLSCEQNLNHDAMYWYRQDPGQGLRLIYYSQIVNDFQKGDIAEGYSVSREKKESFPLTVTSAQKNPTAFYLCASSLVLQTAGYTFGSGTRLTVV.

The chain recombines TRBV5-1 with TRBJ1-5, with D perhaps TRBD1 (6 bases). The germline V gene encodes CDR1 SGHRS and CDR2 YFSETQ. Between the trimmed V and J ends, which lost 2 bases and 4 bases, there was a span of 10 bases. The CDR3 is 14 residues long. The CDR3 DNA reads TGCGCCAGCAGCTTAGGGGGGAGTAATCAGCCCCAGCATTTT. Protein product: CASSLGGSNQPQHF.